Below are 14 T cell receptor beta chains sequenced from a single sample in a study of blood T cell repertoires in COVID-19. The table came from immunoSEQ multiplex PCR; TCRdb's copy has only in-frame clones and leaves some out. Of 650,000 to 800,000 clones listed, 85% to 90% are singletons. Input material: peripheral blood. Every receptor here comes from a woman under 30 with acute or convalescent COVID-19.

The chain has TRBV29-1 and TRBJ1-1; no definite D call. The V and J ends lost 3 bases and 1 base respectively, with 12 bases between them. The CDR3 has 14 amino acids. The germline V gene has CDR1 SQVTM and CDR2 ANQGSEA. The CDR3 protein is CSVDLPRGNTEAFF. The DNA of the CDR3 is TGCAGCGTTGACCTCCCTCGGGGGAACACTGAAGCTTTCTTT.

The chain carries TRBV2 and TRBJ1-2; 7 positions agree with TRBD1. Germline-derived CDR1 and CDR2 are SNHLY and FYNNEI. The CDR3 length is 13 residues. The V gene end was trimmed by 3 bases and the J gene end by 8 bases; junction bases not matched to a gene: 6. The CDR3 bases are TGTGCCAGCAGTGACGACAGGGCTGGGGGCTACACCTTC. This gives the protein CASSDDRAGGYTF.

This clone came up once. The chain links TRBV11-2 to TRBJ2-7; no reliable D call. Per the germline V gene, CDR1 is SGHAT and CDR2 is FQNNGV. The CDR3 covers 12 residues. V lost 4 bases and J lost 5, with 9 bases in between. Written as DNA, the CDR3 is TGTGCCAGCAGCTATGCCGGTCACGAGCAGTACTTC. Encoded protein: CASSYAGHEQYF.

This clone was observed a handful of times. This rearrangement joins TRBV19 to TRBJ2-1, with a possible D match to TRBD1 (8 bases). V lost 2 bases, J lost 10 bases, and 18 bases lay in between. CDR1 is LNHDA and CDR2 is SQIVND in the germline V gene (reference sequence). The CDR3 loop spans 15 amino acids. This chain's CDR3 is CASSILRTGRDEQFF. The CDR3 DNA reads as TGTGCCAGTAGTATATTGAGGACAGGGAGGGACGAGCAGTTCTTC.

The gene calls are TRBV27 and TRBJ2-1; TRBD2 aligns across 16 bases. This CDR3 is 15 amino acids long. CDR1 and CDR2 from the germline V gene are MNHEY and SMNVEV (reference sequence). The V and J ends lost 7 bases and 8 bases, in that order; junction bases with no gene match: 5. This chain's CDR3 is CASKGLAGGPYEQFF. The CDR3 DNA follows: TGTGCCAGCAAGGGACTAGCGGGGGGGCCTTATGAGCAGTTCTTC.

J is TRBJ2-7 and V is TRBV3-1 (or the pseudogene TRBV3-2), with D tentatively TRBD2 (5 bases). There are 13 residues in the CDR3. V lost 3 bases and J lost 3, with 9 bases in between. CDR1 is LGHDT, CDR2 YNNKEL, per germline (reference sequence). The CDR3: CASSQPGFYEQYF. The DNA for the CDR3 is TGTGCCAGCAGCCAGCCGGGGTTCTACGAGCAGTACTTC.

This rearrangement joins TRBV10-3 to TRBJ1-4; D perhaps matches TRBD1 (6 bases). V lost 4 bases and J lost 8, with 11 bases in between. The CDR3 contains 13 residues. CDR1 is ENHRY and CDR2 is SYGVKD in the germline V gene. In DNA, the CDR3 is TGTGCCATCAGTGGACAGGCAGGGGAAAAACTGTTTTTT. This encodes CAISGQAGEKLFF.

This clone has a single count. The chain is built from TRBV15 and TRBJ1-1; 7 bases are a match to TRBD1. V lost 6 bases and J lost 2; bases outside the gene matches: 3. The germline V gene has CDR1 LNHNV and CDR2 YYDKDF (reference sequence). The CDR3 consists of 13 residues. The chain's CDR3 is CATRGTVNTEAFF. In DNA form, the CDR3 reads TGTGCCACCAGAGGGACAGTTAACACTGAAGCTTTCTTT.

The CDR3: CASSLYPTGGVGYTF. The DNA of the CDR3 is TGTGCCAGCAGTTTGTATCCGACAGGGGGAGTGGGCTACACCTTC. The chain is built from TRBV27 and TRBJ1-2; 9 bases match TRBD1. V lost 3 bases, J lost 8 bases, and 10 bases stayed unmatched. The CDR3 has 15 residues. The V gene's germline CDR1 is MNHEY and CDR2 SMNVEV (reference sequence).

The rearrangement joins TRBV4-2 to TRBJ2-1; 10 bases agree with TRBD2. The CDR3 runs to 15 residues. Germline CDR1 and CDR2: LGHNA and YNFKEQ. Losses at the gene ends were 3 bases for V and 9 bases for J; bases not matched to a gene: 8. The CDR3: CASSHPSGGKVEQFF. CDR3 coding DNA: TGTGCCAGCAGCCACCCTAGCGGGGGAAAGGTTGAGCAGTTCTTC.

This clone was seen once. The chain employs TRBV2 and TRBJ2-7; TRBD2 matches 9 bases. There are 15 residues in the CDR3. From germline, CDR1 is SNHLY and CDR2 FYNNEI. Trimming took 2 bases from V and 3 from J; bases not matched to a gene: 5. CDR3 DNA: TGTGCCAGCAGTGAAAGGCTAGCGGGGCGCTACGAGCAGTACTTC. Amino acid sequence: CASSERLAGRYEQYF. Full variable domain (remainder filled in from reference TRBV2 and TRBJ2-7): EPEVTQTPSHQVTQMGQEVILRCVPISNHLYFYWYRQILGQKVEFLVSFYNNEISEKSEIFDDQFSVERPDGSNFTLKIRSTKLEDSAMYFCASSERLAGRYEQYFGPGTRLTVT.

V gene TRBV7-7 combines with J gene TRBJ2-7, with 9 bases lining up with TRBD1. The J segment lost 6 bases and the V segment lost 2 bases, leaving 11 bases of the junction unmatched. The germline CDR1 and CDR2 sequences are SSHAT and FNYEAQ (reference sequence). This CDR3 has 16 residues. CDR3 in DNA: TGTGCCAGCAGCTTAAAACCCACGGGACAGGGTGGCGAGCAGTACTTC. Translated: CASSLKPTGQGGEQYF.

The rearrangement uses TRBV9 and TRBJ1-2, with 12 bases matching TRBD1. This CDR3 region has 15 residues. V shed 3 bases and J 4 bases; nucleotides not matched to a gene: 4. CDR1 is SGDLS, CDR2 YYNGEE, per germline. CDR3 DNA: TGTGCCAGCAGCGAGGGGACAGGGGGCGTCTATGGCTACACCTTC. Amino acid sequence: CASSEGTGGVYGYTF.

This chain uses TRBV5-4 with TRBJ2-3, with D tentatively TRBD1 (5 bases). Germline V gene data show CDR1 as SGHNT and CDR2 as YYREEE (reference sequence). V lost 4 bases to trimming and J lost 1 base, with 10 bases between them. CDR3 length: 14 residues. CDR3 sequence reads: CASSRGHRTDTQYF. Written as DNA, the CDR3 is TGTGCCAGCAGCCGTGGACACCGCACAGATACGCAGTATTTT.